This T cell receptor beta chain was sequenced during a study of shared clonotypes between healthy human individuals. The CDR3 consists of 13 residues. CDR1 is SGHNT and CDR2 is YYREEE in the germline V gene (reference sequence). Unmatched junction bases numbered 3, after V lost 5 bases and J lost 3 bases. Sequencing used immunoSEQ multiplex PCR; TCRdb keeps in-frame clones, though not all of them. The table includes some 510,000 clones, about four fifths detected once. This clone was counted only a few times. Its antigen is unidentified. This CDR3 is also generated by other DNA sequences in the sample. Study-level results: Exclusively blood specimens were collected; tissue repertoires likely differ.

This TCR came from a middle-aged woman in good health. Some clones in this sample may be carry-over from other donors' samples. The sequencing sample was made of PBMCs. The chain employs TRBV5-4 and TRBJ1-1; 8 nucleotides line up with TRBD1. As DNA, the CDR3 is TGTGCCAGCAGGCCGACAGGGGACACTGAAGCTTTCTTT. Its protein product is CASRPTGDTEAFF.